These 27 T cell receptor beta chains share one sample of origin, sequenced in a study of T cells after yellow fever vaccination. From the 5' RACE reads, TCRdb called clonotypes with MiXCR, one entry per CDR3 protein. The table lists under 250,000 distinct CDR3 sequences, 6.9% of them singletons. The input for sequencing was CD4+ T cells sorted from PBMCs, taken 15 days after the yellow fever booster vaccination. These receptors were taken from a man between 25 and 39 years old who received the YFV17D yellow fever vaccine.

There are many counts of this clonotype. The chain links TRBV20-1 to TRBJ2-5; 16 positions agree with TRBD2. Trimming removed 6 bases from V and 1 base from J; junction bases left unmatched: 8. The CDR3 extends over 17 amino acids. CDR1 DFQATT and CDR2 SNEGSKA come from the germline V gene (reference sequence). The CDR3 sequence is CSAARGTSGRAQETQYF. DNA for the CDR3: TGCAGTGCCGCCCGGGGGACTAGCGGGAGGGCCCAAGAGACCCAGTACTTC.

V gene TRBV10-2 combines with J gene TRBJ1-5; possible D gene TRBD1, 5 bases. Germline CDR1 WSHSY, CDR2 SAAADI. Trimming took 6 bases from V and 7 from J, leaving 10 bases between them. The CDR3 covers 12 residues. CDR3 DNA: TGCGCCAGCAGGGAGGGGAGGCAGCCCCAGCATTTT. As protein: CASREGRQPQHF.

The chain employs TRBV30 and TRBJ1-1; D remains ambiguous. The germline CDR1 and CDR2 sequences are GTSNPN and SVGIG (reference sequence). The CDR3 is made up of 14 amino acids. Between the trimmed V and J ends, which lost 4 bases and 3 bases, there was a span of 15 bases. CDR3 nucleotide sequence: TGTGCCTGGACCCAATACGGAAGTTACACTGAAGCTTTCTTT. Translation gives CAWTQYGSYTEAFF.

The chain employs TRBV29-1 and TRBJ1-3; D call uncertain. This CDR3 is built from 15 residues. Germline V gene lookup returns CDR1 SQVTM and CDR2 ANQGSEA. The CDR3 sequence is CNIPEGGFPGNTIYF. The CDR3 DNA reads as TGCAACATCCCGGAGGGAGGTTTTCCTGGAAACACCATATATTTT.

J is TRBJ2-7 and V is TRBV6-1; 12 nucleotides line up with TRBD2. The CDR3 runs to 16 residues. The ends lost 3 bases at V and 2 bases at J; junction bases unmatched: 5. Germline CDR1 and CDR2: MNHNS and SASEGT. The CDR3: CASSDPGLAGTYEQYF. The CDR3 nucleotides read TGTGCCAGCAGTGATCCAGGACTAGCGGGAACCTACGAGCAGTACTTC.

This clonotype was counted only a few times. The chain couples TRBV12-5 to TRBJ2-7; D uncertain. There are 16 residues in the CDR3. Germline assignment: CDR1 LGHNT and CDR2 FRNRAP. Trimming removed 5 bases at V and 3 bases at J, with 20 bases between. CDR3 DNA sequence: TGTGCTAGTGGTCTCCACAACGCAGGCCTCGGCTACGAGCAGTACTTC. Translated, it gives CASGLHNAGLGYEQYF. The whole variable domain, filled in from reference TRBV12-5 and TRBJ2-7, reads DARVTQTPRHKVTEMGQEVTMRCQPILGHNTVFWYRQTMMQGLELLAYFRNRAPLDDSGMPKDRFSAEMPDATLATLKIQPSEPRDSAVYFCASGLHNAGLGYEQYFGPGTRLTVT.

The table lists this clonotype with a few counts. The chain employs TRBV10-3 and TRBJ2-1; D is unclear. Germline values: CDR1 ENHRY, CDR2 SYGVKD. The CDR3 length is 11 residues. The V and J ends lost 6 bases and 7 bases respectively, with 7 bases between them. CDR3: CAISGANEQFF. CDR3 coding DNA: TGTGCCATCAGCGGTGCGAATGAGCAGTTCTTC.

This chain connects TRBV3-1 to TRBJ1-5; D is perhaps TRBD1 (5 bases). Germline values: CDR1 LGHDT, CDR2 YNNKEL (reference sequence). The CDR3 loop spans 15 amino acids. With 3 bases removed from V and 5 bases from J, the gap between germline ends came to 14 bases. CDR3 sequence (DNA): TGTGCCAGCAGCCATTCACTGGGGCCCGATCAGCCCCAGCATTTT. It is translated as CASSHSLGPDQPQHF.

Notes on this clonotype: A clone one base away is much larger, so this may be a read error. This sequence joins TRBV6-1 and TRBJ2-5; no clear D. Germline CDR1 is MNHNS and CDR2 is SASEGT. The CDR3 is made up of 13 amino acids. CDR3 sequence reads: CASSQARPETQYF. CDR3 coding DNA: TGTGCCAGCAGTCAAGCGCGTCCAGAGACCCAGTACTTC.

A few counts support this clonotype. This chain uses TRBV7-9 with TRBJ2-5, with D possibly being TRBD2 (5 bases). Germline V gives CDR1 SEHNR, CDR2 FQNEAQ (reference sequence). V lost 10 bases to trimming and J lost 5 bases, with 17 bases between them. CDR3 size: 13 residues. The CDR3 protein is CATEQSGGETQYF. Here the CDR3 DNA reads TGTGCCACCGAACAGAGCGGTGGTGAGACCCAGTACTTC.

This clonotype was recorded a few times. This chain links TRBV7-9 with TRBJ1-1; D is possibly TRBD1 (5 bases). Germline V lookup: CDR1 SEHNR, CDR2 FQNEAQ (reference sequence). V dropped 1 base and J dropped 0 bases, with 9 bases sitting between them. CDR3 length: 15 amino acids. CDR3 residues: CASSLGRDVNTEAFF. The CDR3 nucleotides read TGTGCCAGCAGCTTAGGCAGGGATGTGAACACTGAAGCTTTCTTT.

This clonotype was recorded a few times. V gene TRBV6-5 combines with J gene TRBJ1-5; 7 bases align to TRBD1. The CDR3 runs 15 residues. Losses at the gene ends were 6 bases for V and 2 bases for J; bases not matched to a gene: 7. Germline values: CDR1 MNHEY, CDR2 SVGAGI. CDR3 amino acids: CASRNRQGGNQPQHF. In DNA form, the CDR3 reads TGTGCCAGCAGAAACCGACAGGGAGGCAATCAGCCCCAGCATTTT.

This clonotype was seen at least ten times. The V gene is TRBV7-2, the J gene TRBJ2-5; 14 bases agree with TRBD2. Germline CDR1 reads SGHTA; CDR2 reads FQGNSA. This CDR3 region has 16 residues. V lost 5 bases, J lost 1 base, and 3 bases stayed unmatched. In DNA form, the CDR3 reads TGTGCCAGCAGCCTTGGGACTAGCGGGGGCCAAGAGACCCAGTACTTC. Encoded protein: CASSLGTSGGQETQYF.

A few counts support this clonotype. It differs at one base from a far larger clone, so likely a read error. The chain recombines TRBV12-3 or TRBV12-4 with TRBJ2-1; D not resolved. The V end lost 6 bases, the J end lost 3 bases, and 3 bases lay between the germline ends. The CDR3 extends over 11 amino acids. The CDR3 bases are TGTGCCAGCAGACTCTACAATGAGCAGTTCTTC. Its protein is CASRLYNEQFF.

To note about this clonotype: This could be a read error, since a much larger clone is one nucleotide away. V and J are TRBV27 and TRBJ2-2; possibly TRBD1 or TRBD2 for D (5 bases each). The CDR3 loop spans 13 amino acids. Germline assignment: CDR1 MNHEY and CDR2 SMNVEV (reference sequence). The CDR3 DNA reads TGTGCCAGCAGTTTCCTCAGGGCCGGGGACCTGTTTTTT. Encoded protein: CASSFLRAGDLFF.

This clonotype was recorded at least ten times. This chain links TRBV20-1 with TRBJ2-4; D unclear. Germline V lookup: CDR1 DFQATT, CDR2 SNEGSKA (reference sequence). This CDR3 is 16 amino acids long. Trimming removed 1 base from V and 6 bases from J, with 19 bases in between. The DNA of the CDR3 is TGCAGTGCTAGAGCCTCCCTGGAGACCAGCAGAAACATTCAGTACTTC. It encodes CSARASLETSRNIQYF.

Only a few counts were recorded for this clonotype. The chain couples TRBV7-9 to TRBJ1-2; D is possibly TRBD1 (5 bases). Germline assignment: CDR1 SEHNR and CDR2 FQNEAQ (reference sequence). V was cut by 3 bases and J by 4 bases, with 18 bases left in between. There are 16 residues in the CDR3. CDR3 DNA sequence: TGTGCCAGCAGCTTCTCTATGACAGCCTACGGCTATGGCTACACCTTC. Its translation is CASSFSMTAYGYGYTF.

A few counts support this clonotype. The CDR3 spells CATSSLGVSNTGELFF. CDR3 bases: TGTGCCACCAGCAGTTTGGGGGTTTCGAACACCGGGGAGCTGTTTTTT. The chain recombines TRBV15 with TRBJ2-2; possibly TRBD1 or TRBD2 for D (5 bases each). This CDR3 spans 16 amino acids. The V end lost 3 bases, the J end lost 0 bases, and 11 bases lay between the germline ends. Germline assignment: CDR1 LNHNV and CDR2 YYDKDF (reference sequence).

This clonotype was seen only a few times. V usage is TRBV7-2 and J usage is TRBJ2-7, with 10 bases aligning to TRBD2. V was clipped by 0 bases and J by 5 bases; unmatched bases: 10. The germline gives CDR1 SGHTA, CDR2 FQGNSA. The CDR3 spans 17 residues. The CDR3 sequence is CASSLAAGGLAYDEQYF. For the CDR3, the DNA is TGTGCCAGCAGCTTAGCGGCCGGGGGACTAGCGTACGACGAGCAGTACTTC.

This clonotype has ten or more counts. The V gene is TRBV12-3 or TRBV12-4, the J gene TRBJ2-7; 9 nucleotides match TRBD1. There are 15 residues in the CDR3. The trim removed 3 bases at V and 0 bases at J, leaving 3 bases unmatched. This CDR3 reads CASSFPGQGSYEQYF. For the CDR3, the DNA is TGTGCCAGCAGTTTTCCGGGACAGGGCTCCTACGAGCAGTACTTC.

The chain joins TRBV10-2 to TRBJ2-7; D gene ambiguous. Trimming left V 2 bases short and J 1 base short, with 6 bases between. This CDR3 comprises 13 residues. Germline V gene sequence: CDR1 WSHSY, CDR2 SAAADI. Here the CDR3 reads CASSEGRSYEQYF. Here the CDR3 DNA reads TGCGCCAGCAGTGAGGGACGGTCCTACGAGCAGTACTTC.

The chain has TRBV25-1 and TRBJ2-7; 8 positions match TRBD2. The CDR3 runs 15 residues. The V segment lost 3 bases and the J segment 7 bases; nucleotides outside the gene matches: 11. Germline V lookup: CDR1 MGHDK, CDR2 SYGVNS. In DNA, the CDR3 is TGTGCCAGCAGTGATTCTCGCGGGAGGCCCCAAGAGCAGTACTTC. Encoded protein: CASSDSRGRPQEQYF.

This chain joins TRBV4-3 and TRBJ2-5; no reliable D call. The CDR3 totals 14 residues. Germline assignment: CDR1 LGHNA and CDR2 YSLEER. Trimming shortened V by 1 base and J by 5 bases, and 11 bases separated the two germline ends. This chain's CDR3 is CASSQGEGSETQYF. The CDR3 DNA sequence: TGCGCCAGCAGCCAAGGGGAAGGATCCGAGACCCAGTACTTC.

This clonotype was detected ten times or more. V and J are TRBV5-1 and TRBJ2-1; 11 bases align to TRBD2. From germline, CDR1 is SGHRS and CDR2 YFSETQ. The CDR3 runs 18 residues. J was trimmed by 0 bases and V by 0 bases; bases with no gene match: 5. CDR3 amino acids: CASSLGLAGLSSYNEQFF. The CDR3 DNA follows: TGCGCCAGCAGCTTGGGACTAGCGGGATTAAGCTCCTACAATGAGCAGTTCTTC.

This clonotype was observed at least ten times. V gene TRBV29-1 combines with J gene TRBJ2-7; the match to TRBD2 covers 7 bases. The CDR3 runs to 13 residues. The germline CDR1 and CDR2 sequences are SQVTM and ANQGSEA. V shed 4 bases and J 2 bases; nucleotides not matched to a gene: 5. The CDR3 nucleotides read TGCAGCGTTGTAAAAGCGGGAACCTACGAGCAGTACTTC. Residues: CSVVKAGTYEQYF.

This clonotype was seen many times. This rearrangement joins TRBV6-5 to TRBJ2-7; D perhaps matches TRBD2 (6 bases). CDR3 size: 13 residues. Trimming left V 4 bases short and J 7 bases short, with 14 bases between. The germline V gene has CDR1 MNHEY and CDR2 SVGAGI. CDR3 residues: CASSLAEAGEQYF. The CDR3 DNA sequence: TGTGCCAGCAGTTTAGCGGAGGCGGGGGAGCAGTACTTC.

Only a few counts were recorded for this clonotype. The chain couples TRBV6-2 or TRBV6-3 to TRBJ1-2; possibly TRBD1 for D (6 bases). CDR1 and CDR2 from the germline V gene are MNHEY and SVGEGT. Trimming shortened V by 6 bases and J by 5 bases, and 13 bases separated the two germline ends. This CDR3 contains 13 residues. The CDR3 is CASRQTGDYGYTF. In DNA, the CDR3 is TGTGCCAGCAGACAGACAGGAGATTATGGCTACACCTTC.